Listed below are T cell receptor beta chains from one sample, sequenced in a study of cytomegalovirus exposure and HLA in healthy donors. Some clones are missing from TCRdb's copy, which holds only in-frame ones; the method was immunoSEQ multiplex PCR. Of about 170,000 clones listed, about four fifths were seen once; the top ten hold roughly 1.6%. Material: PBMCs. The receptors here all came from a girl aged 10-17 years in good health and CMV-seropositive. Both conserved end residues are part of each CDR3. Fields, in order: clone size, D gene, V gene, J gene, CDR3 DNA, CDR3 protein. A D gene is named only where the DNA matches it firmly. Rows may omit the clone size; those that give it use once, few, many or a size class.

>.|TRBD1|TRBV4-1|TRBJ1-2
TGCGCCAGCAGCCAAGCGCCTCAGGGGGCCGGGTGGAATGGCTACACCTTC
CASSQAPQGAGWNGYTF
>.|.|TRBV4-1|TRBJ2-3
TGCGCCAGCAGCCAAGGTGGGGCGCCCCCCGCAGATACGCAGTATTTT
CASSQGGAPPADTQYF
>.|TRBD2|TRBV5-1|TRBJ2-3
TGCGCCAGCAGCTCAGGACTAGCGGGGGTTTTTTCGTCTAGCACAGATACGCAGTATTTT
CASSSGLAGVFSSSTDTQYF
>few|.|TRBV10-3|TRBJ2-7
TGTGCCATCAGTGAATCACATTCCTCCTACGAGCAGTACTTC
CAISESHSSYEQYF
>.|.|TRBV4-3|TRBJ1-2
TGCGCCAGCAGCCAAGATCGACAGGATGGCTACACCTTC
CASSQDRQDGYTF
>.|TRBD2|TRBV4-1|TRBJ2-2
TGCGCCAGCAGCCAAGCGGGCGGGAGGGCCGGGGAGCTGTTTTTT
CASSQAGGRAGELFF
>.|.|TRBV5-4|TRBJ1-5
TGTGCCAGCAGCTTCGGGGGCAATCAGCCCCAGCATTTT
CASSFGGNQPQHF
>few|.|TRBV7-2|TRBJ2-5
TGTGCCAGCAGCTTCACCCGGGATCCCCAAGAGACCCAGTACTTC
CASSFTRDPQETQYF
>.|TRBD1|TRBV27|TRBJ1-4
TGTGCCAGCAGGGACAGGGCGGGGGATGAAAAACTGTTTTTT
CASRDRAGDEKLFF
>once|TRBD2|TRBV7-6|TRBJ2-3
TGTGCCAGCCCCAGAGGACTAGCGGGAGGTGAGCAAGATACGCAGTATTTT
CASPRGLAGGEQDTQYF
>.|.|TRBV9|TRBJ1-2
TGTGCCAGCAGCGTAGGGGGCCGCTATGGCTACACCTTC
CASSVGGRYGYTF
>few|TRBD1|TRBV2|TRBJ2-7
TGTGCCAGCAGTCAGGGACAGCTCTCCTACGAGCAGTACTTC
CASSQGQLSYEQYF
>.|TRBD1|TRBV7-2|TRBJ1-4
TGTGCCAGCAGCTTAGTTGGGGACAGGGCGGTGTTTTTT
CASSLVGDRAVFF
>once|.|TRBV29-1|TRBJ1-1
TGCAGCGACCTCCAGGGTGAAATTCCTGTCATGAACACTGAAGCTTTCTTT
CSDLQGEIPVMNTEAFF
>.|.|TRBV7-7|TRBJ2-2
TGTGCTAGCAGCCCCCTCAGCGGCTCCACCGGGGAGCTGTTTTTT
CASSPLSGSTGELFF
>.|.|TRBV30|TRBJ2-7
TGTGCCTGGAGTGGAGCGGGCTACGAGCAGTACTTC
CAWSGAGYEQYF
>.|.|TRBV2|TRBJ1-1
TGTGCCAGCAGAGTCGACACGACTGAAGCTTTCTTT
CASRVDTTEAFF
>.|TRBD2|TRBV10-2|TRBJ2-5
TGCGCCAGCAGTGAGTTAGGCGCGGCAGCGGGGGAGACCCAGTACTTC
CASSELGAAAGETQYF
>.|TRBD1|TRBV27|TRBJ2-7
TGTGCCAGCAGTTTCGGTCGGCAGGGGGTAGCCTACGAGCAGTACTTC
CASSFGRQGVAYEQYF
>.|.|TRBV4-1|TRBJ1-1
TGCGCCAGCAGCCAAGAGATACAGGGAGATTTCACTGAAGCTTTCTTT
CASSQEIQGDFTEAFF
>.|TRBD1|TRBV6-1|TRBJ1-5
TGTGCCAGCAGTTGGGACAGGGGTGGGCAGCCCCAGCATTTT
CASSWDRGGQPQHF
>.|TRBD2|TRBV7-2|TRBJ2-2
TGTGCCAGCAGCTTAGAGACTAGCAGATGGGGCGGGGAGCTGTTTTTT
CASSLETSRWGGELFF
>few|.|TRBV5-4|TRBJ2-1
TGTGCCAGCAGCTTGCAGGTCGGGGGAGGCAACAATGAGCAGTTCTTC
CASSLQVGGGNNEQFF
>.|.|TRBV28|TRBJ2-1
TGTGCCAGCAACGGCGGCACCAATTACAATGAGCAGTTCTTC
CASNGGTNYNEQFF
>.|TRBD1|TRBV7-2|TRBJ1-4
TGTGCCAGCAGCTTATACGGACAGGCAGAAAAACTGTTTTTT
CASSLYGQAEKLFF
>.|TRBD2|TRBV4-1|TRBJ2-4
TGCGCCAGCAGCCAAAAGGGACTAGCAAACATTCAGTACTTC
CASSQKGLANIQYF
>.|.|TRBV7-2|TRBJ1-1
TGTGCCAGCAGCTTAGCTCGACACGGCACTGAAGCTTTCTTT
CASSLARHGTEAFF
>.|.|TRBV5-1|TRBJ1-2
TGCGCCAGCAGCTTGGTGGCAGGGACTGATGGCTACACCTTC
CASSLVAGTDGYTF
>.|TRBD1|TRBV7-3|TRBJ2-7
TGTGCCAGCAGCTTAAACAGGGGATACGAGCAGTACTTC
CASSLNRGYEQYF
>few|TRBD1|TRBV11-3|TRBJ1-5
TGTGCCAGCAGCTTAGATGTGGTGGAGGGGGCGTATGGCGGCAATCAGCCCCAGCATTTT
CASSLDVVEGAYGGNQPQHF
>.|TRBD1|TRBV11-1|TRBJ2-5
TGTGCCAGCAGCCACAGGGGCGAGACCCAGTACTTC
CASSHRGETQYF
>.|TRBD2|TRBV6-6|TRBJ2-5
TGTGCCAGCAGTTACTCCCCCACCATAGCGGGTTACTTC
CASSYSPTIAGYF